The count of the clone carrying this T cell receptor (beta chain) is one. The sample is drawn from a study of blood T cell repertoires in COVID-19. Study information: The United States, Italy and Spain were the sources of the acute and convalescent COVID-19 samples.

The ends lost 2 bases at V and 2 bases at J; junction bases unmatched: 6. CDR3 length: 16 amino acids. The germline V gene has CDR1 LGHDT and CDR2 YNNKEL (reference sequence). Produced via immunoSEQ multiplex PCR; TCRdb's table is partial and in-frame only. Of about 160,000 clones listed, about nine tenths are singletons. The source is a man younger than 35 with acute or convalescent COVID-19. The sample comprised peripheral blood. The gene calls are TRBV3-1 (or the pseudogene TRBV3-2) and TRBJ1-3; 7 bases agree with TRBD1. CDR3 in DNA: TGTGCCAGCAGCCAAAGTCCGCAGGGGGCTGGAAACACCATATATTTT. Protein: CASSQSPQGAGNTIYF.